This TCR beta chain was retrieved from a study of T cell changes during pregnancy in multiple sclerosis. This CDR3 has 15 residues. Germline V gives CDR1 SEHNR, CDR2 FQNEAQ (reference sequence). The V end lost 1 base, the J end lost 2 bases, and 8 bases lay between the germline ends. Only in-frame clones appear in the TCRdb table, and some are missing; sequencing was by immunoSEQ multiplex PCR. The table records roughly 39,000 clones, approximately 91% of them present only once. The chain uses TRBV7-9 and TRBJ2-2, with a possible D match to TRBD1 (5 bases). Material: PBMCs (not recorded whether the cells were cultured). The sequence was collected from a female donor with multiple sclerosis, enrolled in a pregnancy study. The CDR3 DNA follows: TGTGCCAGCAGCTTAGGGCAGGGTAACACCGGGGAGCTGTTTTTT. Translation: CASSLGQGNTGELFF.